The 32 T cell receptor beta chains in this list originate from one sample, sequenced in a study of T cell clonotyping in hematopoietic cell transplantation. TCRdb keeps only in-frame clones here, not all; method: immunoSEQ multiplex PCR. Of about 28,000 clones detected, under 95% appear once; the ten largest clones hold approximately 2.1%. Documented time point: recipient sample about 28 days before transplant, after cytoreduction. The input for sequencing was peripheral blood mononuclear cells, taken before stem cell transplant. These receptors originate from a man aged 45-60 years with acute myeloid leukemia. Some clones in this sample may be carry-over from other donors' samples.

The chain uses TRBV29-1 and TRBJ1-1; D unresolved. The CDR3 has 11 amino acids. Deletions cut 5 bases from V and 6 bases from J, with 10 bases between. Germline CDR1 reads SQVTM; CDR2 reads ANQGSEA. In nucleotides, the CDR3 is TGCAGCGTTTATGAGGACCCTGAAGCTTTCTTT. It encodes CSVYEDPEAFF.

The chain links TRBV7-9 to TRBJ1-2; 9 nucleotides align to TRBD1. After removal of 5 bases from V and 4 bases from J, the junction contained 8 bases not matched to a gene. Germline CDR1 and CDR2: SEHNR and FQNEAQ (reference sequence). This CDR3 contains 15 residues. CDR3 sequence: CASSPPGQGIYGYTF. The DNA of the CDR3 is TGTGCCAGCAGCCCGCCGGGACAGGGTATCTATGGCTACACCTTC.

The CDR3 DNA is TGTGCCAGCAGTTACGCCAGGGGGGCGCGCGGTTCACCCCTCCACTTT. The encoded protein is CASSYARGARGSPLHF. The chain employs TRBV6-5 and TRBJ1-6; 7 bases map to TRBD1. Germline CDR1 MNHEY, CDR2 SVGAGI. This CDR3 region has 16 residues. Germline trimming cut 2 bases from V and 9 bases from J; bases unmatched to any gene: 10.

The CDR3 DNA follows: TGCAGCGCAGACGGGGCAGGGTTGGGCACTGAAGCTTTCTTT. Encoded protein: CSADGAGLGTEAFF. J is TRBJ1-1 and V is TRBV29-1; D is perhaps TRBD1 (5 bases). V was shortened by 7 bases and J by 4 bases, with 19 bases between the two germline ends. The CDR3 covers 14 residues. Per germline, CDR1 SQVTM and CDR2 ANQGSEA.

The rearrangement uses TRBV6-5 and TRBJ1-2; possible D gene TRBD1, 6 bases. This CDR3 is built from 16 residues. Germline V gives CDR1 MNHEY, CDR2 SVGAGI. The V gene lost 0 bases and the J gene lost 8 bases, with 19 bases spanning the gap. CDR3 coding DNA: TGTGCCAGCAGTTACTCCCCGGGGGGGGGCGCGGGAGGCTACACCTTC. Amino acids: CASSYSPGGGAGGYTF.

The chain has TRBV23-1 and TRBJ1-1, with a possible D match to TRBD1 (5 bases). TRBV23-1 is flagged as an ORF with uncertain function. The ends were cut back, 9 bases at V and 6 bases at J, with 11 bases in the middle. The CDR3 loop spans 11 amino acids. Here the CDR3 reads CARSLGPEAFF. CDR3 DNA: TGCGCCAGGTCGCTGGGGCCTGAAGCTTTCTTT.

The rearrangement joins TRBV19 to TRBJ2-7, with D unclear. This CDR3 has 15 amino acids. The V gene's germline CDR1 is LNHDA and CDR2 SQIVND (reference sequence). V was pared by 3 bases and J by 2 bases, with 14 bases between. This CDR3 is CASSISPSAAYEQYF. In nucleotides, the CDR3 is TGTGCCAGTAGTATTAGTCCTTCGGCAGCCTACGAGCAGTACTTC.

CDR3: CASSEGGNYHTDTQYF. As DNA, the CDR3 is TGTGCCAGCAGCGAAGGGGGTAACTACCACACAGATACGCAGTATTTT. The chain links TRBV7-7 to TRBJ2-3, with a tentative D call TRBD1 (6 bases). The CDR3 runs to 16 residues. V lost 5 bases and J 2 bases, leaving 17 bases between the germline ends. Germline V gene sequence: CDR1 SSHAT, CDR2 FNYEAQ (reference sequence).

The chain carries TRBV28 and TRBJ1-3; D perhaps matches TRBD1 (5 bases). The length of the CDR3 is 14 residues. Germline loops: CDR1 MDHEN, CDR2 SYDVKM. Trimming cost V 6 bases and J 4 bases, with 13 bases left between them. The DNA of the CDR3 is TGTGCCAGCAGACTTCAGGGTCGGGGAAACACCATATATTTT. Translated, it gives CASRLQGRGNTIYF.

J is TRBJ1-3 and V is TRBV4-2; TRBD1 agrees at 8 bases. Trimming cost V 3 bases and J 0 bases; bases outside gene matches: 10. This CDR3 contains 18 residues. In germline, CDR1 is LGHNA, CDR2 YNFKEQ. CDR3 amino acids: CASSQETGVSGSGNTIYF. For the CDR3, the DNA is TGTGCCAGCAGCCAGGAGACAGGGGTCTCCGGCTCTGGAAACACCATATATTTT.

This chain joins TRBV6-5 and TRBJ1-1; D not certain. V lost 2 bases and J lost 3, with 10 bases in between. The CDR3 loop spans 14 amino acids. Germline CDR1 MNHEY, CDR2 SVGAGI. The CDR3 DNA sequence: TGTGCCAGCAGTTACACACCGTCGGACACTGAAGCTTTCTTT. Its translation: CASSYTPSDTEAFF.

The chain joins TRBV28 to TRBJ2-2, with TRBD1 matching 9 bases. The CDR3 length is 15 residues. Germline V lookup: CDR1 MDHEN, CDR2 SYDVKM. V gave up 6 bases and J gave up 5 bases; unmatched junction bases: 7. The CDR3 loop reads CASRRDRARTGELFF. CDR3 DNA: TGTGCCAGCAGAAGGGACAGGGCCAGGACCGGGGAGCTGTTTTTT.

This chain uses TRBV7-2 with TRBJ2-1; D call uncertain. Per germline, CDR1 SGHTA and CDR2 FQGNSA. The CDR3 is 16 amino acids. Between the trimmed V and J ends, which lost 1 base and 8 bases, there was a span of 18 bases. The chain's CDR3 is CASSLVRLVIGDEQFF. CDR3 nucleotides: TGTGCCAGCAGCTTAGTACGCCTAGTGATAGGCGATGAGCAGTTCTTC.

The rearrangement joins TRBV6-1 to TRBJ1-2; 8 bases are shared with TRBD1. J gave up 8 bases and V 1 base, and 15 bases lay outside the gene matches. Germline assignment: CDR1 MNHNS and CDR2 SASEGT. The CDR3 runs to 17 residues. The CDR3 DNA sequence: TGTGCCAGCAGTGAAGTTCACGCAGCCACAGGGGGTAGAGGCTACACCTTC. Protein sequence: CASSEVHAATGGRGYTF.

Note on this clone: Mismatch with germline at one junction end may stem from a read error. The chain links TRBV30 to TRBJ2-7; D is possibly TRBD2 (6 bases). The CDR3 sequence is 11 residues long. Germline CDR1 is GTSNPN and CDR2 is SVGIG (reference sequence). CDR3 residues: CAWSVGRGGTF. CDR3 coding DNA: TGTGCCTGGAGTGTAGGGCGTGGCGGGACCTTC. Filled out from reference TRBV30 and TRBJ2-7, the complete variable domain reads SQTIHQWPATLVQPVGSPLSLECTVEGTSNPNLYWYRQAAGRGLQLLFYSVGIGQISSEVPQNLSASRPQDRQFILSSKKLLLSDSGFYLCAWSVGRGGTFGPGTRLTVT.

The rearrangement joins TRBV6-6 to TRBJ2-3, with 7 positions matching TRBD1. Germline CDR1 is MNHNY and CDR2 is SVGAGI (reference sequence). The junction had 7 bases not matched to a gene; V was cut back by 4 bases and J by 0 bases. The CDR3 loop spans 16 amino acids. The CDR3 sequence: CASSWGQISSTDTQYF. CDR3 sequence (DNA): TGTGCCAGCAGTTGGGGACAGATATCTAGCACAGATACGCAGTATTTT.

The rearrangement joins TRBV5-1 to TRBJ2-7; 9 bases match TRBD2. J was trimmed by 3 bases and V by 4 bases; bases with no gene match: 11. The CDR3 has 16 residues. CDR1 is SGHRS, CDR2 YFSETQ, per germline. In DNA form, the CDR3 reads TGCGCCAGCAGCCCAACCTTTAAGCGGGGGGACTACGAGCAGTACTTC. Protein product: CASSPTFKRGDYEQYF.

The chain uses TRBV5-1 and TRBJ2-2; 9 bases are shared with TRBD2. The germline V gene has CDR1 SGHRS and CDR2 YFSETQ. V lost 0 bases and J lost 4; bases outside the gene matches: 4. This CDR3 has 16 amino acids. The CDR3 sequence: CASSLVAGAGTGELFF. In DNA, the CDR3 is TGCGCCAGCAGCTTGGTAGCGGGGGCGGGCACCGGGGAGCTGTTTTTT.

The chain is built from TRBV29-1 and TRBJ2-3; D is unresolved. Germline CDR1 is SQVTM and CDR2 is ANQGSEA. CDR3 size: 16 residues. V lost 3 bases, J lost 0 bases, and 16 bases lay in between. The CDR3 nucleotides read TGCAGCGTTGATGTTAGTTGGGAACTAAGCACAGATACGCAGTATTTT. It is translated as CSVDVSWELSTDTQYF.

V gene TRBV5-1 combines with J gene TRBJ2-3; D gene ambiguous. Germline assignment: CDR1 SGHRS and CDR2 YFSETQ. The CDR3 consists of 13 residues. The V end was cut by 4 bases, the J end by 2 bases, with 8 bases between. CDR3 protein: CASSTEVTDTQYF. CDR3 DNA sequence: TGCGCCAGCAGCACAGAAGTCACAGATACGCAGTATTTT.

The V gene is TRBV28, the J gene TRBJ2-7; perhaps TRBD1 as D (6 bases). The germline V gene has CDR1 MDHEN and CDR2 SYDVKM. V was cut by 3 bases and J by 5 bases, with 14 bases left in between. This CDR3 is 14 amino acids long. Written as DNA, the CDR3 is TGTGCCAGCAGTTTTTACAGGGCTGAAAACGAGCAGTACTTC. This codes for CASSFYRAENEQYF.

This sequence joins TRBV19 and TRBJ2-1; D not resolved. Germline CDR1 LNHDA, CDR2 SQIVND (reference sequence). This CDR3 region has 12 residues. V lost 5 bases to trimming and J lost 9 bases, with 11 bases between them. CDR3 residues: CASSPTVSEQFF. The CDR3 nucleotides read TGTGCCAGTAGTCCGACGGTCTCTGAGCAGTTCTTC.

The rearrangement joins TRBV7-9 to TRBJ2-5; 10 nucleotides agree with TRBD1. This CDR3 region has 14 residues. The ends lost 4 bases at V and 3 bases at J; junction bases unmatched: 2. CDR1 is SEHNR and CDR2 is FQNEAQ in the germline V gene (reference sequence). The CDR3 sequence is CASSSGTGEETQYF. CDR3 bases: TGTGCCAGCAGCTCTGGGACAGGGGAAGAGACCCAGTACTTC.

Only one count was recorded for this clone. This CDR3 reads CAISESPRGASTDTQYF. For the CDR3, the DNA is TGTGCCATCAGTGAGTCACCCCGGGGGGCCAGCACAGATACGCAGTATTTT. V is TRBV10-3 and J is TRBJ2-3, with D possibly being TRBD2 (7 bases). V dropped 0 bases and J dropped 0 bases, with 13 bases sitting between them. Germline V gene data show CDR1 as ENHRY and CDR2 as SYGVKD. The CDR3 is 17 amino acids.

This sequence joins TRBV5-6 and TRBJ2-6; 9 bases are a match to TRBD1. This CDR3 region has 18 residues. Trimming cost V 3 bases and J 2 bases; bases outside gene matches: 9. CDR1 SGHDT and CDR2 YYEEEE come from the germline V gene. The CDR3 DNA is TGTGCCAGCAGCTCACGGGACAGGGACTGGGCTGGGGCCAACGTCCTGACTTTC. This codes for CASSSRDRDWAGANVLTF.

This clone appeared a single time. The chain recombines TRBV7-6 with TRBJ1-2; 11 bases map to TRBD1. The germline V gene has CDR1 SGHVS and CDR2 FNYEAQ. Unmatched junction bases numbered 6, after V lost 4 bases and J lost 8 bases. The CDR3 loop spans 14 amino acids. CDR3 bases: TGTGCCAGCAGCTCGGACAGGGGGCGGAGAGGCTACACCTTC. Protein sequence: CASSSDRGRRGYTF.

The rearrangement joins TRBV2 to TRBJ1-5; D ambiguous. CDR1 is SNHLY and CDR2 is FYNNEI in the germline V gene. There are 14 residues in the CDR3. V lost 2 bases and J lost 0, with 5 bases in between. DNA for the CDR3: TGTGCCAGCAGTGAATTTCGTAGCAATCAGCCCCAGCATTTT. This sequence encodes CASSEFRSNQPQHF.

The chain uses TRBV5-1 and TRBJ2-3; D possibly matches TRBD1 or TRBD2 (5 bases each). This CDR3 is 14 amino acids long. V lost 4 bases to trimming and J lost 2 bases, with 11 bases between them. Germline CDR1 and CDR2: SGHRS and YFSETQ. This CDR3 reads CASSPGRITDTQYF. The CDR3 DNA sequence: TGCGCCAGCAGCCCGGGACGAATCACAGATACGCAGTATTTT.

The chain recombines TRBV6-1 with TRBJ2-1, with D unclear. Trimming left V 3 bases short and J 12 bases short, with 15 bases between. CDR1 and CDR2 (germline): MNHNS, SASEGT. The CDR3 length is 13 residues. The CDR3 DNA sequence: TGTGCCAGCAGTGAGACGGGTGCCACCAGGCAGTTCTTC. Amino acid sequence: CASSETGATRQFF.

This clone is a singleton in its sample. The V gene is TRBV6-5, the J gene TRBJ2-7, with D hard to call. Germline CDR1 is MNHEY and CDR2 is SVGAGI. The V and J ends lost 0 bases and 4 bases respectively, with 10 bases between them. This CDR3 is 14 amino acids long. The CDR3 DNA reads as TGTGCCAGCAGTTACTCGGGTTCTCTATACGAGCAGTACTTC. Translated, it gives CASSYSGSLYEQYF.

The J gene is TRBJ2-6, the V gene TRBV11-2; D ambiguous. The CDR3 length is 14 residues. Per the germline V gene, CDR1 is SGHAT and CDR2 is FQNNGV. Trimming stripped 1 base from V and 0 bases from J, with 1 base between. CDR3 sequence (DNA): TGTGCCAGCAGCTTAGCCTCTGGGGCCAACGTCCTGACTTTC. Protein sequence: CASSLASGANVLTF.

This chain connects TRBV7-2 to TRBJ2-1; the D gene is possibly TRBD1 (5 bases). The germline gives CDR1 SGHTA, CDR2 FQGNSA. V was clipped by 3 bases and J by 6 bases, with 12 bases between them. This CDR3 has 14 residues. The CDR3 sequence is CASSLIRGFNEQFF. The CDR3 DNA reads TGTGCCAGCAGCTTGATTAGGGGCTTCAATGAGCAGTTCTTC.